The clone carrying this TCR beta chain has a handful of counts. The antigen remains unidentified. This specimen belongs to a study of cytomegalovirus exposure and HLA in healthy donors. CDR3 length: 14 amino acids. Primers included in the PCR were 60 Vbeta and 13 Jbeta primers. Assay: immunoSEQ multiplex PCR; the TCRdb copy retains only in-frame clones and omits some. Among 70,000 to 95,000 clones listed, around 76% were seen once. Broader study findings: After further analysis at a later stage, 15,000 to 20,000 TCR beta sequences were associated with HLA alleles at 0.05 false discovery rate.

The TCR originated in a man younger than 40 in good health and CMV-seropositive. Specimen: PBMCs. The chain couples TRBV21-1 to TRBJ1-1; the table's D call, TRBD1, has no DNA check behind it. TRBV21-1 is termed a pseudogene. The CDR3, as DNA: TGTGCCAGCAGAGGCAGGGCGGTGAACACTGAAGCTTTCTTT. Its protein product is CASRGRAVNTEAFF.